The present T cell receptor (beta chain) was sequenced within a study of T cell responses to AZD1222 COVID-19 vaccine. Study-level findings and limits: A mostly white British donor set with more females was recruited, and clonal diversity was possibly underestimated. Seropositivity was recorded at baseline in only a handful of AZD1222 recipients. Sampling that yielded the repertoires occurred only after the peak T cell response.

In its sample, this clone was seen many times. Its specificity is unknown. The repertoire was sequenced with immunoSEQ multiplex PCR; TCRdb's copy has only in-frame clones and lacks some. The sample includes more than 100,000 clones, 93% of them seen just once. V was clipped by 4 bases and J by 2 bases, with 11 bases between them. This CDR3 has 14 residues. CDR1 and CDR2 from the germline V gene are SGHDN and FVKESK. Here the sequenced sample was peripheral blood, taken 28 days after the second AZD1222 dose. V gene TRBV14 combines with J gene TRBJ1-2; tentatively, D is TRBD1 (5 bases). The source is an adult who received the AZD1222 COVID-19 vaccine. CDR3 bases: TGTGCCAGCAGCCCCCTGACAGAAAACTATGGCTACACCTTC. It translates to CASSPLTENYGYTF.